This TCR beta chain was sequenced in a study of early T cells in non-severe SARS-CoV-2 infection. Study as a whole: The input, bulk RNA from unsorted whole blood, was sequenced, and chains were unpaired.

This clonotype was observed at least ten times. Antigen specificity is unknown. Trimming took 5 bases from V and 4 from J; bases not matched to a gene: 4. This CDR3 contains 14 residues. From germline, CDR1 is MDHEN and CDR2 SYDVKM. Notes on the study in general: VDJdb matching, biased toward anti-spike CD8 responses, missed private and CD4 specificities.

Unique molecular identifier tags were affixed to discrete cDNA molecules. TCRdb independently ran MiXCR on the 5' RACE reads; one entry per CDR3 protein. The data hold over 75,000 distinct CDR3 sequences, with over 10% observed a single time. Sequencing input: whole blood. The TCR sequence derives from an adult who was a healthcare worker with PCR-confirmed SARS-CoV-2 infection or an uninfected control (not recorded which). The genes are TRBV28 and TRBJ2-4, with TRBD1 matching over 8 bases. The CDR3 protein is CASSPRTGKNIQYF. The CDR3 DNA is TGTGCCAGCAGTCCCCGGACAGGGAAAAACATTCAGTACTTC.